This is a list of T cell receptor beta chains from one sample in a study of blood T cell repertoires in COVID-19. Only in-frame clones appear in the TCRdb table, and some are missing; sequencing was by immunoSEQ multiplex PCR. The top ten clones hold around 13% of a sample with 250,000 to 300,000 clones, 89% of them seen once. Sequencing used peripheral blood. All receptors come from a woman in her sixties or seventies with acute or convalescent COVID-19. Both conserved end residues are part of each CDR3. Some rows mark clone size as missing; the rest say once, few, many or name a class of expanded clone.

TRBV29-1,.,CSADRGVNRQFF
TRBV30,.,CAWRIQAAEAFF
TRBV14,.,CASNLGARTEAFF
TRBV19,.,CASSIATFSGNTIYF
TRBV3-1/TRBV3-2,.,CATSGGAMDEKLFF
TRBV29-1,.,CSVEDRQTSYEQYF
TRBV6-6,.,CASSYPGMETQYF
TRBV19,.,CATGDQPQHF
TRBV2,.,CASWTGELSNYGYTF
TRBV12-5,.,CASGLDSRLAFF
TRBV18,.,CASSSNQPQHF
TRBV30,once,CASGRDNSPLHF
TRBV28,.,CASSFRGNGYTF
TRBV7-2,.,CASSFPAGSTDTQYF
TRBV12-3/TRBV12-4,.,CASSFPRYGYTF
TRBV6-5,once,CASSSGNYEQYF
TRBV28,.,CASSLFGLGNQPQHF
TRBV7-2,.,CASSLVRGEYF
TRBV9,few,CASSVGGSSYEQYF
TRBV7-2,.,CASSPDRGNYGYTF
TRBV27,.,CASSLTFLVSGGEQYF
TRBV5-5,once,CASSLGQGSNTGELFF
TRBV27,.,CASSSPTRSGLYSNQPQHF
TRBV5-1,.,CASSFQNTEAFF
TRBV27,.,CASSFGSSGRWNEQFF
TRBV28,.,CASTRPTANTGELFF
TRBV18,.,CASSPPLKWHEQFF
TRBV19,.,CASIDRAAWGTEAFF